This entry lists 10 T cell receptor beta chains sequenced from one sample in a study of T cell repertoires in cytomegalovirus infection. One entry per CDR3 protein, called by TCRdb with MiXCR from the reads. The data hold under 850,000 distinct CDR3 sequences, with approximately 33% observed a single time. These receptors lack a known antigen. This specimen consisted of cultured PBMCs, obtained from culture after CMV antigen stimulation. The receptor source for this set is a human donor in good health (CMV status not recorded). Some clones in this sample may be carry-over from other donors' samples.

This clonotype was seen only a few times. This chain joins TRBV4-3 and TRBJ2-3; possible D gene TRBD2, 5 bases. From germline, CDR1 is LGHNA and CDR2 YSLEER. Trimming took 0 bases from V and 6 from J, leaving 16 bases between them. This CDR3 spans 16 amino acids. The CDR3 is CASSQDERRKSDTQYF. The CDR3 DNA sequence: TGCGCCAGCAGCCAAGATGAGCGGAGGAAGTCGGATACGCAGTATTTT.

The chain carries TRBV20-1 and TRBJ1-4; tentatively, D is TRBD1 (5 bases). CDR1 and CDR2 (germline): DFQATT, SNEGSKA (reference sequence). CDR3 length: 12 amino acids. V was cut by 8 bases and J by 8 bases, with 15 bases left in between. Written as DNA, the CDR3 is TGCAGTCTCGGTCAGGGAGGCGAAAAACTGTTTTTT. Its protein product is CSLGQGGEKLFF.

In DNA, the CDR3 is TGTGCCACCAGCTCACGAGGAGCCTCACCCAGAGGCTACACCTTC. Its protein product is CATSSRGASPRGYTF. The J gene is TRBJ1-2, the V gene TRBV15; D gene unclear. The germline V gene encodes CDR1 LNHNV and CDR2 YYDKDF (reference sequence). Deletions cut 5 bases from V and 8 bases from J, with 21 bases between. The CDR3 has 15 residues.

This clonotype showed up just a few times. V usage is TRBV7-2 and J usage is TRBJ2-7; no clear D gene. CDR1 is SGHTA, CDR2 FQGNSA, per germline. The V gene lost 5 bases and the J gene lost 4 bases, with 12 bases spanning the gap. The length of the CDR3 is 13 residues. The CDR3: CASSPTRSYEQYF. The CDR3 DNA is TGTGCCAGCAGCCCCACACGGAGTTACGAGCAGTACTTC.

The table lists this clonotype with a few counts. The chain joins TRBV7-2 to TRBJ2-7, with TRBD2 matching over 8 bases. The CDR3 is 14 residues long. J gave up 6 bases and V 1 base, and 5 bases lay outside the gene matches. Germline CDR1 is SGHTA and CDR2 is FQGNSA. The CDR3 sequence is CASSLGREDVEQYF. The CDR3 nucleotides read TGTGCCAGCAGCTTAGGGCGGGAGGATGTCGAGCAGTACTTC.

This clonotype came up a few times. The CDR3 DNA follows: TGTGCCGGCGGGGGTTACTATGGCTACACCTTC. Translated: CAGGGYYGYTF. V is TRBV7-9 and J is TRBJ1-2; tentatively, D is TRBD1 (5 bases). Germline CDR1 is SEHNR and CDR2 is FQNEAQ (reference sequence). The length of the CDR3 is 11 residues. The V end lost 11 bases, the J end lost 3 bases, and 10 bases lay between the germline ends.

A note on this clonotype: This may stem from a read error, because a much larger clone lies one nucleotide away. The rearrangement links TRBV12-3 or TRBV12-4 to TRBJ1-5; 7 bases match TRBD1. The CDR3 runs to 13 residues. V lost 4 bases, J lost 6 bases, and 3 bases stayed unmatched. The CDR3 sequence: CASSWDRSQPQHF. The DNA of the CDR3 is TGTGCCAGCAGTTGGGACAGAAGTCAGCCCCAGCATTTT.

This clonotype was detected only a few times. The chain links TRBV7-2 to TRBJ2-1; 10 bases align to TRBD1. The CDR3 sequence is 16 residues long. The germline CDR1 and CDR2 sequences are SGHTA and FQGNSA. V was clipped by 4 bases and J by 4 bases; unmatched bases: 7. Here the CDR3 DNA reads TGTGCCAGCAGCTCGATAGACAGGGGGCCTTACAATGAGCAGTTCTTC. As protein: CASSSIDRGPYNEQFF.

The rearrangement uses TRBV6-6 and TRBJ2-7; 8 bases are shared with TRBD1. The germline gives CDR1 MNHNY, CDR2 SVGAGI (reference sequence). V trimming: 0 bases; J trimming: 7 bases; junction bases outside the gene matches: 11. This CDR3 has 16 amino acids. CDR3 sequence (DNA): TGTGCCAGCAGTTACTCGATCGGGTCAGGGGGCGGAGAGCAGTACTTC. Translation: CASSYSIGSGGGEQYF.

This clonotype has a handful of counts. This sequence joins TRBV11-2 and TRBJ2-7; no clear D. The CDR3 totals 13 residues. Deletions cut 5 bases from V and 5 bases from J, with 13 bases between. Germline CDR1 and CDR2: SGHAT and FQNNGV. CDR3 nucleotides: TGTGCCAGCAGCCACCGTAGCCTCCACGAGCAGTACTTC. It specifies CASSHRSLHEQYF. The whole variable domain, remainder taken from reference TRBV11-2 and TRBJ2-7, is EAGVAQSPRYKIIEKRQSVAFWCNPISGHATLYWYQQILGQGPKLLIQFQNNGVVDDSQLPKDRFSAERLKGVDSTLKIQPAKLEDSAVYLCASSHRSLHEQYFGPGTRLTVT.